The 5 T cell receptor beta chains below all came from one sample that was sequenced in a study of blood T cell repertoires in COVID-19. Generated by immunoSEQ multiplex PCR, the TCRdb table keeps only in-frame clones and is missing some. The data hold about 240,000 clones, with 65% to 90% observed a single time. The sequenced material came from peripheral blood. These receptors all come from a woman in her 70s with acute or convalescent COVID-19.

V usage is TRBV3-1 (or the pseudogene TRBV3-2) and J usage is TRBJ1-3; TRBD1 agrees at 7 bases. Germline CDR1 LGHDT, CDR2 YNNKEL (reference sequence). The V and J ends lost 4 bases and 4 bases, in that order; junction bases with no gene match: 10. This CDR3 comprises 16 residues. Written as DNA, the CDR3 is TGTGCCAGCAGCCCCTGGGAGAAGGGGGCGGGAAACACCATATATTTT. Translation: CASSPWEKGAGNTIYF.

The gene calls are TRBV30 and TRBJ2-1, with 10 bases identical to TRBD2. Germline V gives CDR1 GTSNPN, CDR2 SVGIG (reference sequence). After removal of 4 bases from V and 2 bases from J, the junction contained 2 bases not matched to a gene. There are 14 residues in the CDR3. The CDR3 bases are TGTGCCTGGACTAGCGGGGGCACCTACAATGAGCAGTTCTTC. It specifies CAWTSGGTYNEQFF.

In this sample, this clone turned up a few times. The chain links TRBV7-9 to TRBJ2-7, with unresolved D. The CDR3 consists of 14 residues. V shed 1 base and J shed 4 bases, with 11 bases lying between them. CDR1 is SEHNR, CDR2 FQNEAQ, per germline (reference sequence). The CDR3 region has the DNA TGTGCCAGCAGCTTAGACCAGATCTTATACGAGCAGTACTTC. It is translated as CASSLDQILYEQYF.

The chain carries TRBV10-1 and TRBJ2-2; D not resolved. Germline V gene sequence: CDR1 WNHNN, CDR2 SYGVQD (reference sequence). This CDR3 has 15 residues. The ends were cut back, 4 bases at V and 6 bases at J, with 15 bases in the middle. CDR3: CASSAALGGPGELFF. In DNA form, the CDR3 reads TGCGCCAGCAGTGCCGCATTGGGTGGGCCCGGGGAGCTGTTTTTT.

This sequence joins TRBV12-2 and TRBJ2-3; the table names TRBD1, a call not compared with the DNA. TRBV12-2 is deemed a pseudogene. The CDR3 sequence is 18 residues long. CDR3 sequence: CASRLVRTRGPSTDTQYF. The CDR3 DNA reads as TGTGCAAGTCGCCTTGTCCGGACAAGGGGGCCTAGCACAGATACGCAGTATTTT.